This T cell receptor (beta chain) was identified during a study of blood T cell repertoires in COVID-19. Generated by immunoSEQ multiplex PCR, the TCRdb table keeps only in-frame clones and is missing some. The table shows tens of thousands of clones, with roughly 70% occurring only once. Source material: peripheral blood. The origin of this receptor is a woman between 65 and 79 years old with acute or convalescent COVID-19.

CDR3 DNA sequence: TGCGCCAGCAGCTTATCCAGGGGAGGGGCCAACGTCCTGACTTTC. Protein product: CASSLSRGGANVLTF. V is TRBV5-1 and J is TRBJ2-6; D might be TRBD1 (6 bases). The CDR3 consists of 15 residues. The germline V gene encodes CDR1 SGHRS and CDR2 YFSETQ. V was cut by 2 bases and J by 4 bases, with 10 bases left in between.